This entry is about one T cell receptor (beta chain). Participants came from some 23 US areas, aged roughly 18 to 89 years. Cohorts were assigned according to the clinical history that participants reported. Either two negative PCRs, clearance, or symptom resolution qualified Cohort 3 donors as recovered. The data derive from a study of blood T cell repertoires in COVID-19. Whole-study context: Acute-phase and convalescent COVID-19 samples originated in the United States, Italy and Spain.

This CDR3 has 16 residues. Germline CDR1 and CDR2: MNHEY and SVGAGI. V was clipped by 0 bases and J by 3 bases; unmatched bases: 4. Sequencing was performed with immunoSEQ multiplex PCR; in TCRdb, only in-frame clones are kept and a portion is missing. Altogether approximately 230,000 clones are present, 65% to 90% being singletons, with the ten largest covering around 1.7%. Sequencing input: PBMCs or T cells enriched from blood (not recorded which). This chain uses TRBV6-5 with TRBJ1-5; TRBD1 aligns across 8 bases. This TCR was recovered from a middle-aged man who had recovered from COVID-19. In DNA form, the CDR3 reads TGTGCCAGCAGTTACTCATCAGGGGGCAACAATCAGCCCCAGCATTTT. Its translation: CASSYSSGGNNQPQHF.